These 17 T cell receptor beta chains originate from one sample sequenced in a study of cytomegalovirus exposure and HLA in healthy donors. Both 60 Vbeta primers and 13 Jbeta primers went into the PCR. Using immunoSEQ multiplex PCR, the repertoire was profiled, and TCRdb retains in-frame clones only, with some absent. The sample yields about 270,000 clones, around 86% seen once. The sequenced material came from PBMCs. All receptors derive from a man aged 35 to 55 in good health and CMV-seropositive.

The table lists this clone with a count of one. The chain is built from TRBV28 and TRBJ2-6; 7 bases fit TRBD1. The length of the CDR3 is 16 residues. With 5 bases clipped from V and 1 base from J, the junction kept 5 bases outside the gene matches. Germline CDR1 reads MDHEN; CDR2 reads SYDVKM. The CDR3 loop reads CASSRTGNSGANVLTF. The CDR3 DNA reads as TGTGCCAGCAGTAGGACAGGAAATTCTGGGGCCAACGTCCTGACTTTC.

The chain recombines TRBV2 with TRBJ2-1; a weak D match, TRBD2 (7 bases). Germline CDR1 SNHLY, CDR2 FYNNEI. V was clipped by 4 bases and J by 3 bases, with 16 bases between them. This CDR3 region has 16 residues. For the CDR3, the DNA is TGTGCCAGCAGTGGCTCTGACGGGGGGCTCTACAATGAGCAGTTCTTC. It translates to CASSGSDGGLYNEQFF.

The chain employs TRBV19 and TRBJ1-5; D remains ambiguous. The germline V gene has CDR1 LNHDA and CDR2 SQIVND (reference sequence). Deletions cut 0 bases from V and 6 bases from J, with 9 bases between. The CDR3 length is 14 residues. In DNA form, the CDR3 reads TGTGCCAGTAGTATAGAAACCCTCAGTCAGCCCCAGCATTTT. It yields the protein CASSIETLSQPQHF.

The chain has TRBV5-1 and TRBJ2-3; D is undetermined. Trimming took off 0 bases at V and 0 bases at J, with 11 bases between the two ends. The germline V gene encodes CDR1 SGHRS and CDR2 YFSETQ. This CDR3 spans 16 amino acids. CDR3 bases: TGCGCCAGCAGCTTGGGGGCTACATCTAGCACAGATACGCAGTATTTT. Translated, it gives CASSLGATSSTDTQYF.

The rearrangement links TRBV28 to TRBJ2-7, with D possibly TRBD2 on 5 matching bases. The germline gives CDR1 MDHEN, CDR2 SYDVKM. Trimming left V 4 bases short and J 0 bases short, with 13 bases between. The CDR3 is made up of 15 amino acids. CDR3 in amino acids: CASSSRWESSYEQYF. The DNA for the CDR3 is TGTGCCAGCAGTTCCCGGTGGGAGAGCTCCTACGAGCAGTACTTC. Using reference TRBV28 and TRBJ2-7 for the parts outside the CDR3, the full variable domain is DVKVTQSSRYLVKRTGEKVFLECVQDMDHENMFWYRQDPGLGLRLIYFSYDVKMKEKGDIPEGYSVSREKKERFSLILESASTNQTSMYLCASSSRWESSYEQYFGPGTRLTVT.

This chain links TRBV30 with TRBJ1-1; D is possibly TRBD1 (5 bases). This CDR3 region has 14 residues. Trimming took 3 bases from V and 5 from J, leaving 16 bases between them. In germline, CDR1 is GTSNPN, CDR2 SVGIG (reference sequence). CDR3 in DNA: TGTGCCTGGAGAGAACAGGCGGTGAGAACTGAAGCTTTCTTT. Protein: CAWREQAVRTEAFF. Drawing the rest from reference TRBV30 and TRBJ1-1, the complete variable domain is SQTIHQWPATLVQPVGSPLSLECTVEGTSNPNLYWYRQAAGRGLQLLFYSVGIGQISSEVPQNLSASRPQDRQFILSSKKLLLSDSGFYLCAWREQAVRTEAFFGQGTRLTVV.

This chain joins TRBV5-1 and TRBJ2-4; 7 nucleotides line up with TRBD2. The junction had 14 bases not matched to a gene; V was cut back by 3 bases and J by 8 bases. The CDR3 is made up of 16 amino acids. Germline values: CDR1 SGHRS, CDR2 YFSETQ. CDR3 in amino acids: CASSSKTSVKADIQYF. The CDR3 region has the DNA TGCGCCAGCAGCTCAAAAACTAGCGTCAAGGCGGACATTCAGTACTTC. Filled out from reference TRBV5-1 and TRBJ2-4, the complete variable domain reads KAGVTQTPRYLIKTRGQQVTLSCSPISGHRSVSWYQQTPGQGLQFLFEYFSETQRNKGNFPGRFSGRQFSNSRSEMNVSTLELGDSALYLCASSSKTSVKADIQYFGAGTRLSVL.

This clone was picked up one time. The chain has TRBV30 and TRBJ2-5; 10 bases match TRBD2. From germline, CDR1 is GTSNPN and CDR2 SVGIG (reference sequence). V gave up 0 bases and J gave up 1 base; unmatched junction bases: 8. CDR3 length: 17 residues. This chain's CDR3 is CAWSVRASGSPQETQYF. CDR3 nucleotide sequence: TGTGCCTGGAGTGTACGGGCTAGCGGGAGCCCCCAAGAGACCCAGTACTTC. Looking up the rest from reference TRBV30 and TRBJ2-5 gives the full variable domain: SQTIHQWPATLVQPVGSPLSLECTVEGTSNPNLYWYRQAAGRGLQLLFYSVGIGQISSEVPQNLSASRPQDRQFILSSKKLLLSDSGFYLCAWSVRASGSPQETQYFGPGTRLLVL.

The chain combines TRBV27 with TRBJ2-7; TRBD1 matches at 7 bases. The CDR3 consists of 14 residues. Looked up from germline, CDR1 is MNHEY and CDR2 is SMNVEV (reference sequence). J gave up 3 bases and V 5 bases, and 7 bases lay outside the gene matches. CDR3 nucleotides: TGTGCCAGCAGTCGGGACAGCAATTACTACGAGCAGTACTTC. It specifies CASSRDSNYYEQYF.

The chain employs TRBV5-4 and TRBJ2-3; TRBD1 matches at 7 bases. The trim removed 4 bases at V and 4 bases at J, leaving 6 bases unmatched. Germline loops: CDR1 SGHNT, CDR2 YYREEE (reference sequence). The CDR3 consists of 14 residues. CDR3 sequence: CASSQRQGSDTQYF. The CDR3 DNA sequence: TGTGCCAGCAGCCAGAGACAGGGATCAGATACGCAGTATTTT.

This chain uses TRBV25-1 with TRBJ2-7; a weak D match, TRBD1 (6 bases). In germline, CDR1 is MGHDK, CDR2 SYGVNS. This CDR3 contains 14 residues. V was shortened by 4 bases and J by 1 base, with 11 bases between the two germline ends. For the CDR3, the DNA is TGTGCCAGCAGTGCACAGGGCTATTCCTACGAGCAGTACTTC. Translated: CASSAQGYSYEQYF.

The genes are TRBV5-8 and TRBJ2-2; weak D call: TRBD2 (5 bases). This CDR3 region has 15 residues. Germline V gene sequence: CDR1 SGHTS, CDR2 YDEGEE. V was trimmed by 2 bases and J by 1 base, leaving 9 bases between them. The CDR3 DNA reads TGTGCCAGCAGCTTCTTCGGGAAGAACACCGGGGAGCTGTTTTTT. Translation gives CASSFFGKNTGELFF.

This chain connects TRBV7-9 to TRBJ2-3; D call uncertain. Germline V CDR1 and CDR2: SEHNR, FQNEAQ (reference sequence). V lost 3 bases to trimming and J lost 5 bases, with 3 bases between them. CDR3 length: 11 amino acids. The CDR3 nucleotides are TGTGCCAGCAGCTTTAAAGATACGCAGTATTTT. Amino acid sequence: CASSFKDTQYF.

V usage is TRBV30 and J usage is TRBJ2-5, with TRBD2 identical over 9 bases. CDR3 length: 15 amino acids. Trimming removed 0 bases from V and 1 base from J; junction bases left unmatched: 3. Germline V CDR1 and CDR2: GTSNPN, SVGIG (reference sequence). The CDR3 sequence is CAWSVLAGFQETQYF. CDR3 nucleotide sequence: TGTGCCTGGAGTGTTCTAGCGGGGTTCCAAGAGACCCAGTACTTC.

The chain links TRBV15 to TRBJ2-5; 9 positions agree with TRBD2. The V gene's germline CDR1 is LNHNV and CDR2 YYDKDF (reference sequence). V shed 3 bases, J shed 5 bases, and the junction held 7 bases outside the gene matches. This CDR3 comprises 15 residues. In DNA form, the CDR3 reads TGTGCCACCAGCAGGGGTAGCGGGAGAGTGGAGACCCAGTACTTC. Translated: CATSRGSGRVETQYF.

This clone occurred a few times. For the CDR3, the DNA is TGTGCCAGCAGTCTCAGACAGGGGTACACTGAAGCTTTCTTT. Translation gives CASSLRQGYTEAFF. This chain links TRBV28 with TRBJ1-1; 8 nucleotides match TRBD1. CDR1 is MDHEN and CDR2 is SYDVKM in the germline V gene. The V and J ends lost 5 bases and 3 bases, in that order; junction bases with no gene match: 5. This CDR3 has 14 residues. The full variable domain, with the rest looked up from reference TRBV28 and TRBJ1-1, is DVKVTQSSRYLVKRTGEKVFLECVQDMDHENMFWYRQDPGLGLRLIYFSYDVKMKEKGDIPEGYSVSREKKERFSLILESASTNQTSMYLCASSLRQGYTEAFFGQGTRLTVV.

The V gene is TRBV18, the J gene TRBJ1-2; 8 bases align to TRBD1. Per germline, CDR1 KGHSH and CDR2 LQKENI. V lost 8 bases, J lost 3 bases, and 11 bases stayed unmatched. The CDR3 totals 15 residues. The CDR3 DNA sequence: TGTGCCAGCACATCGCTCCAGGGGGCGGACTATGGCTACACCTTC. Amino acids: CASTSLQGADYGYTF.